Each of the 24 T cell receptor beta chains below was sequenced from the same sample in a study of cytomegalovirus exposure and HLA in healthy donors (dated by TCRdb to between 2016 and 2019). The library relied on the immunoSEQ multiplex PCR assay. The multiplex PCR relied on a mix of 60 forward primers for TCR Vbeta segments and 13 reverse primers for TCR Jbeta segments. TCRdb's version of the immuneACCESS table is confined to in-frame rearrangements and falls short of the full clone set. An unresolved V gene accounts for under half of the shortfall where checked; the remainder is of unknown origin. The sample yields some 180,000 clones; about four fifths were counted once. 13% to 15% of the sample belongs to the ten largest clones. The sample taken for sequencing was PBMCs. All receptors derive from a woman younger than 45 in good health and CMV-seropositive.

V and J are TRBV19 and TRBJ2-2; no firm D call. The CDR3 spans 14 residues. The germline gives CDR1 LNHDA, CDR2 SQIVND (reference sequence). Trimming removed 1 base from V and 1 base from J, with 4 bases in between. The CDR3 nucleotides are TGTGCCAGTAGTATAGCTTTGAACACCGGGGAGCTGTTTTTT. Amino acids: CASSIALNTGELFF.

The chain is built from TRBV10-3 and TRBJ2-3; possibly TRBD2 for D (6 bases). CDR3 length: 15 amino acids. The germline V gene has CDR1 ENHRY and CDR2 SYGVKD. Trimming removed 6 bases at V and 2 bases at J, with 15 bases between. In DNA form, the CDR3 reads TGTGCCATCAGCCAGACTAGTTTATCCACAGATACGCAGTATTTT. It specifies CAISQTSLSTDTQYF.

In DNA form, the CDR3 reads TGTGCCAGCAGCTTATCAGGGTTTATCGGGGAGCTGTTTTTT. Residues: CASSLSGFIGELFF. The chain recombines TRBV7-3 with TRBJ2-2, with D possibly matching TRBD1 (5 bases). Germline V gene data show CDR1 as SGHTA and CDR2 as FQGTGA. V gave up 2 bases and J gave up 7 bases, with 11 bases separating them. CDR3 length: 14 residues.

The rearrangement links TRBV4-2 to TRBJ1-1; D is ambiguous. This CDR3 comprises 16 residues. Germline V gives CDR1 LGHNA, CDR2 YNFKEQ. V was trimmed by 0 bases and J by 3 bases, leaving 14 bases between them. The CDR3 DNA reads as TGTGCCAGCAGCCAAGAGGGTAGAGGTATTGACACTGAAGCTTTCTTT. Translated: CASSQEGRGIDTEAFF.

The rearrangement uses TRBV9 and TRBJ2-1; weak D call: TRBD1 (6 bases). Germline CDR1 is SGDLS and CDR2 is YYNGEE. The CDR3 is made up of 13 amino acids. Trimming shortened V by 2 bases and J by 5 bases, and 8 bases separated the two germline ends. Here the CDR3 reads CASSVDRNNEQFF. The DNA of the CDR3 is TGTGCCAGCAGCGTTGACAGGAACAATGAGCAGTTCTTC. Filled out from reference TRBV9 and TRBJ2-1, the complete variable domain reads DSGVTQTPKHLITATGQRVTLRCSPRSGDLSVYWYQQSLDQGLQFLIQYYNGEERAKGNILERFSAQQFPDLHSELNLSSLELGDSALYFCASSVDRNNEQFFGPGTRLTVL.

This clone appeared a single time. V and J are TRBV4-1 and TRBJ2-7; 11 positions match TRBD2. The CDR3 loop spans 14 amino acids. CDR1 MGHRA and CDR2 YSYEKL come from the germline V gene. V lost 0 bases and J lost 5; bases outside the gene matches: 0. CDR3 nucleotide sequence: TGCGCCAGCAGCCAAGAGGGACTAGCGGACGAGCAGTACTTC. It specifies CASSQEGLADEQYF.

This chain links TRBV4-2 with TRBJ2-3; D might be TRBD2 (5 bases). This CDR3 is 16 amino acids long. Looked up from germline, CDR1 is LGHNA and CDR2 is YNFKEQ. The V gene lost 4 bases and the J gene lost 3 bases, with 17 bases spanning the gap. CDR3 protein: CASSLGGGGGTDTQYF. The DNA for the CDR3 is TGTGCCAGCAGCCTCGGCGGCGGTGGCGGGACAGATACGCAGTATTTT.

This sequence joins TRBV7-6 and TRBJ2-7; D may be TRBD2 (6 bases). The CDR3 totals 18 residues. The V end was cut by 0 bases, the J end by 2 bases, with 20 bases between. Per germline, CDR1 SGHVS and CDR2 FNYEAQ. The CDR3 region has the DNA TGTGCCAGCAGCTTAGCCCGGGGTATTCGGAGGGAAGCCTACGAGCAGTACTTC. Amino acids: CASSLARGIRREAYEQYF. The complete variable domain, with remaining parts taken from reference TRBV7-6 and TRBJ2-7, reads GAGVSQSPRYKVTKRGQDVALRCDPISGHVSLYWYRQALGQGPEFLTYFNYEAQQDKSGLPNDRFSAERPEGSISTLTIQRTEQRDSAMYRCASSLARGIRREAYEQYFGPGTRLTVT.

V gene TRBV29-1 combines with J gene TRBJ1-3; D is ambiguous. Between the trimmed V and J ends, which lost 3 bases and 4 bases, there was a span of 13 bases. The germline CDR1 and CDR2 sequences are SQVTM and ANQGSEA. The CDR3 extends over 14 amino acids. The CDR3 sequence: CSVEVSGIGNTIYF. CDR3 sequence (DNA): TGCAGCGTTGAGGTATCGGGGATCGGAAACACCATATATTTT.

In its sample, this clone was seen a few times. The chain carries TRBV4-2 and TRBJ2-4, with no clear D. Germline CDR1 reads LGHNA; CDR2 reads YNFKEQ. This CDR3 is built from 13 residues. The germline V and J ends were trimmed by 1 base and 8 bases, with 9 bases remaining between them. The CDR3 nucleotides are TGTGCCAGCAGCCAAGTCCGTTATGACATTCAGTACTTC. Translated, it gives CASSQVRYDIQYF.

This chain uses TRBV29-1 with TRBJ1-2, with D tentatively TRBD1 (6 bases). CDR3 size: 13 residues. The germline CDR1 and CDR2 sequences are SQVTM and ANQGSEA. With 7 bases removed from V and 3 bases from J, the gap between germline ends came to 15 bases. CDR3 protein: CSARTGGDYGYTF. The CDR3, as DNA: TGCAGCGCCCGAACTGGGGGCGACTATGGCTACACCTTC. The full variable domain, its missing parts supplied by reference TRBV29-1 and TRBJ1-2, is SAVISQKPSRDICQRGTSLTIQCQVDSQVTMMFWYRQQPGQSLTLIATANQGSEATYESGFVIDKFPISRPNLTFSTLTVSNMSPEDSSIYLCSARTGGDYGYTFGSGTRLTVV.

The V and J genes are TRBV11-2 and TRBJ2-7; no firm D call. Germline V CDR1 and CDR2: SGHAT, FQNNGV. Trimming stripped 3 bases from V and 2 bases from J, with 14 bases between. The CDR3 contains 15 residues. DNA of the CDR3: TGTGCCAGCAGCTTCACCCAGTGGGCTACCTACGAGCAGTACTTC. It is translated as CASSFTQWATYEQYF.

The table lists this clone with a few counts. The chain carries TRBV6-1 and TRBJ1-2; no reliable D call. Germline V lookup: CDR1 MNHNS, CDR2 SASEGT. V lost 6 bases and J 0 bases, leaving 14 bases between the germline ends. The CDR3 covers 15 residues. Here the CDR3 DNA reads TGTGCCAGCAGAGAGGAGAGAGGCGCTAACTATGGCTACACCTTC. This sequence encodes CASREERGANYGYTF.

This clone has a single count. The chain has TRBV7-9 and TRBJ2-5, with D tentatively TRBD2 (6 bases). The assigned J gene may be wrong: the sequence end matches TRBJ2-7 better. CDR1 and CDR2 (germline): SEHNR, FQNEAQ (reference sequence). The CDR3 consists of 14 residues. This chain's CDR3 is CASSWGLSSYEQYF. The CDR3 bases are TGTGCCAGCAGCTGGGGACTCAGCTCCTACGAGCAGTACTTC.

The chain uses TRBV9 and TRBJ2-7, with TRBD2 matching 10 bases. Germline trimming cut 3 bases from V and 6 bases from J; bases unmatched to any gene: 12. The CDR3 covers 16 residues. Germline CDR1 SGDLS, CDR2 YYNGEE. CDR3: CASSGPQREGRGEQYF. CDR3 sequence (DNA): TGTGCCAGCAGCGGGCCGCAGCGGGAGGGCCGGGGCGAGCAGTACTTC.

The chain combines TRBV6-5 with TRBJ1-1, with D perhaps TRBD1 (5 bases). The CDR3 length is 14 residues. Trimming stripped 8 bases from V and 3 bases from J, with 16 bases between. Germline CDR1 MNHEY, CDR2 SVGAGI. The CDR3 nucleotides read TGTGCCAGCGGTGGGGCAGTCTGGGACACTGAAGCTTTCTTT. It specifies CASGGAVWDTEAFF.

The chain carries TRBV2 and TRBJ2-5; 10 positions match TRBD2. TRBJ2-7 matches the DNA end more closely, so the J call is doubtful. CDR1 SNHLY and CDR2 FYNNEI come from the germline V gene. The CDR3 runs 14 residues. The CDR3, as DNA: TGTGCCAGCAGTCAACTAGCGGGGTTGTACGAGCAGTACTTC. Translation: CASSQLAGLYEQYF.

The chain uses TRBV19 and TRBJ1-2; the D is unclear. Deletions cut 3 bases from V and 3 bases from J, with 8 bases between. The CDR3 totals 13 residues. Germline loops: CDR1 LNHDA, CDR2 SQIVND (reference sequence). CDR3 sequence reads: CASSITGDYGYTF. CDR3 DNA: TGTGCCAGTAGTATTACGGGAGACTATGGCTACACCTTC.

The rearrangement links TRBV7-2 to TRBJ2-7; 10 bases are a match to TRBD1. The CDR3 extends over 15 amino acids. Germline assignment: CDR1 SGHTA and CDR2 FQGNSA. The V and J ends lost 4 bases and 6 bases, in that order; junction bases with no gene match: 9. CDR3 coding DNA: TGTGCCAGCAGCTACCCCGGGACAGGGGTGTTCGAGCAGTACTTC. Its translation is CASSYPGTGVFEQYF. The whole variable domain, filled in from reference TRBV7-2 and TRBJ2-7, reads GAGVSQSPSNKVTEKGKDVELRCDPISGHTALYWYRQSLGQGLEFLIYFQGNSAPDKSGLPSDRFSAERTGGSVSTLTIQRTQQEDSAVYLCASSYPGTGVFEQYFGPGTRLTVT.

In this sample, this clone turned up once. The chain joins TRBV4-1 to TRBJ2-1, with D perhaps TRBD1 (6 bases). Per germline, CDR1 MGHRA and CDR2 YSYEKL. CDR3 size: 14 residues. V lost 6 bases, J lost 5 bases, and 14 bases lay in between. DNA of the CDR3: TGCGCCAGCAGGTCCCCCGGGACAAACAATGAGCAGTTCTTC. This gives the protein CASRSPGTNNEQFF.

The rearrangement uses TRBV16 and TRBJ2-1; D call uncertain. Germline values: CDR1 KGHSY, CDR2 FQNENV. The CDR3 totals 13 residues. The V and J ends lost 0 bases and 9 bases respectively, with 9 bases between them. This chain's CDR3 is CASSQSTNGEQFF. The CDR3 region has the DNA TGTGCCAGCAGCCAATCCACAAATGGTGAGCAGTTCTTC. Together with reference TRBV16 and TRBJ2-1, the CDR3 gives the full variable domain: GEEVAQTPKHLVRGEGQKAKLYCAPIKGHSYVFWYQQVLKNEFKFLISFQNENVFDETGMPKERFSAKCLPNSPCSLEIQATKLEDSAVYFCASSQSTNGEQFFGPGTRLTVL.

This chain joins TRBV29-1 and TRBJ1-1; D is perhaps TRBD1 (5 bases). CDR1 and CDR2 (germline): SQVTM, ANQGSEA. This CDR3 region has 14 residues. The V gene lost 6 bases and the J gene lost 2 bases, with 16 bases spanning the gap. The CDR3 is CSVEPGVGNTEAFF. The CDR3, as DNA: TGCAGCGTCGAACCGGGGGTAGGAAACACTGAAGCTTTCTTT.

The gene calls are TRBV11-2 and TRBJ1-1; D is possibly TRBD1 (5 bases). CDR1 is SGHAT, CDR2 FQNNGV, per germline. CDR3 length equals 13 residues. Between the trimmed V and J ends, which lost 3 bases and 4 bases, there was a span of 9 bases. The DNA of the CDR3 is TGTGCCAGCAGCTTTGGCCAGGGCACTGAAGCTTTCTTT. This translates into CASSFGQGTEAFF.

V gene TRBV5-6 combines with J gene TRBJ2-1; 8 bases align to TRBD2. CDR1 is SGHDT, CDR2 YYEEEE, per germline. There are 16 residues in the CDR3. Trimming took 2 bases from V and 1 from J; bases not matched to a gene: 5. In DNA form, the CDR3 reads TGTGCCAGCAGCTTTGTCGGGAGGGTATCCTACAATGAGCAGTTCTTC. Amino acid sequence: CASSFVGRVSYNEQFF.